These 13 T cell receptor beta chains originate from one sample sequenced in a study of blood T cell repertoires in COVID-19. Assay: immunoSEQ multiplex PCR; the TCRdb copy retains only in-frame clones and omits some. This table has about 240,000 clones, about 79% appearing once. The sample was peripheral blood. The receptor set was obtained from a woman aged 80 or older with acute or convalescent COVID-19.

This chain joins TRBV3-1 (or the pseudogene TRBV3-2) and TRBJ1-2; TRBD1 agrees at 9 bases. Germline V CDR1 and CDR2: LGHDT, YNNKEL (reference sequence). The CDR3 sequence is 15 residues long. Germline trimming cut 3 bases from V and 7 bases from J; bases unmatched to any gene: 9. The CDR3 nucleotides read TGTGCCAGCAGCCATTGGGACAGGGACTCACCTGGCTACACCTTC. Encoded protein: CASSHWDRDSPGYTF.

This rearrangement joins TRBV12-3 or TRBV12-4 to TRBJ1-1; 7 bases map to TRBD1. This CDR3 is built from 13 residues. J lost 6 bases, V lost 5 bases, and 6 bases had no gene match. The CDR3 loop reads CASSPRQGSEAFF. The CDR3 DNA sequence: TGTGCCAGCAGTCCGCGACAGGGCTCTGAAGCTTTCTTT.

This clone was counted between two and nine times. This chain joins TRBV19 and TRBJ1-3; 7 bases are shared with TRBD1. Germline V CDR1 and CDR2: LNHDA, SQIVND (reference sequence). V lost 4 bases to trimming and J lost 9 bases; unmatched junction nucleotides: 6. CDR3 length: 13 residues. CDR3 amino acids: CASSKGAGTTIYF. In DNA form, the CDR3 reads TGTGCCAGTAGTAAGGGGGCCGGCACCACCATATATTTT.

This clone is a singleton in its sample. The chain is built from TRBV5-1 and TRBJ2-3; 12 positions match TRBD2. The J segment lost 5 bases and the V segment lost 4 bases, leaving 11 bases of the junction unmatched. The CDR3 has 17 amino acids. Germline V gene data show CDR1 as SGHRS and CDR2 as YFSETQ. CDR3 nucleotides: TGCGCCAGCAGCCTCCTCCCGACTAGCGGGGGAAGAGATACGCAGTATTTT. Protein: CASSLLPTSGGRDTQYF.

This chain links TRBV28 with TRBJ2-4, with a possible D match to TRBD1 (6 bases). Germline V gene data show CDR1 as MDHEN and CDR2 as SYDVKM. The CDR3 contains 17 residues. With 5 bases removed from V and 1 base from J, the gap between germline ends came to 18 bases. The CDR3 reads CASSTPTGTLAKNIQYF. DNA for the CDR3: TGTGCCAGCAGTACTCCTACAGGGACGTTGGCCAAAAACATTCAGTACTTC.

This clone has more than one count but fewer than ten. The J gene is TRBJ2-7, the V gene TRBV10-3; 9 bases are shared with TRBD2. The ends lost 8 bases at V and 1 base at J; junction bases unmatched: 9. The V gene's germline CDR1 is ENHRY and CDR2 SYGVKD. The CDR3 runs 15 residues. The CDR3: CAIRGGAGGSYEQYF. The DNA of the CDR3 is TGTGCCATCCGCGGGGGAGCGGGGGGATCCTACGAGCAGTACTTC.

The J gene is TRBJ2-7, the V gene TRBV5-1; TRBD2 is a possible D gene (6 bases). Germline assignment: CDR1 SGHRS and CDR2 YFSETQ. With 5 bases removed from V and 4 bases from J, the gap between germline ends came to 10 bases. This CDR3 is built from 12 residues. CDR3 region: CASRSTSYEQYF. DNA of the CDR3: TGCGCCAGCAGGTCGACTAGTTACGAGCAGTACTTC. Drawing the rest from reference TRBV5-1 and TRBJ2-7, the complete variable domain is KAGVTQTPRYLIKTRGQQVTLSCSPISGHRSVSWYQQTPGQGLQFLFEYFSETQRNKGNFPGRFSGRQFSNSRSEMNVSTLELGDSALYLCASRSTSYEQYFGPGTRLTVT.

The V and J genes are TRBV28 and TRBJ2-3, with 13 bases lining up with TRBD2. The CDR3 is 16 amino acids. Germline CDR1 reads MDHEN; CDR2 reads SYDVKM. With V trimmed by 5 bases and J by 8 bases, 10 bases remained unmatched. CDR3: CASSHPGLAGTGTQYF. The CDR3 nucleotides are TGTGCCAGCAGTCACCCGGGACTAGCGGGGACTGGTACGCAGTATTTT.

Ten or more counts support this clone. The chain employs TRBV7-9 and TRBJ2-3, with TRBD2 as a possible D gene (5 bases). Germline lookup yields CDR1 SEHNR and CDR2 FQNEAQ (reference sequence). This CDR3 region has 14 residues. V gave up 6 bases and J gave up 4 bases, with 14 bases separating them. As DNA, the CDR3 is TGTGCCAGCAGATCCCCGGACGGGGCAGATACGCAGTATTTT. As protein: CASRSPDGADTQYF. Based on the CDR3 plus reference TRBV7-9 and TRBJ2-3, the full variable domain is DTGVSQNPRHKITKRGQNVTFRCDPISEHNRLYWYRQTLGQGPEFLTYFQNEAQLEKSRLLSDRFSAERPKGSFSTLEIQRTEQGDSAMYLCASRSPDGADTQYFGPGTRLTVL.

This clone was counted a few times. The DNA of the CDR3 is TGTGCCAGCTCACCACAGGACGGGGGGACTGAAGCTTTCTTT. Translated, it gives CASSPQDGGTEAFF. This chain uses TRBV18 with TRBJ1-1; D may be TRBD1 (5 bases). V was shortened by 1 base and J by 5 bases, with 11 bases between the two germline ends. CDR1 is KGHSH, CDR2 LQKENI, per germline. The CDR3 covers 14 residues.

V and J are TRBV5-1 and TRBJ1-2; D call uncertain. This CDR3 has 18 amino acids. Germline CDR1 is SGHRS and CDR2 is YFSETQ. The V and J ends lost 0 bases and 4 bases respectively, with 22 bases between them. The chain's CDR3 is CASSLAVGPGRAAYGYTF. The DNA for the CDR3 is TGCGCCAGCAGCTTGGCCGTTGGCCCCGGAAGAGCGGCCTATGGCTACACCTTC.

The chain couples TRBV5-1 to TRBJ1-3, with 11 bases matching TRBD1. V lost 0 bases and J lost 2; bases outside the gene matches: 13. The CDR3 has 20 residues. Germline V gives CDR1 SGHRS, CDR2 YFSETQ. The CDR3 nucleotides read TGCGCCAGCAGCTTGGGAAAAACCGGGACAGGGGGTACTGCTGGAAACACCATATATTTT. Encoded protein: CASSLGKTGTGGTAGNTIYF. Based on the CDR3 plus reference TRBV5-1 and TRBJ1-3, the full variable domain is KAGVTQTPRYLIKTRGQQVTLSCSPISGHRSVSWYQQTPGQGLQFLFEYFSETQRNKGNFPGRFSGRQFSNSRSEMNVSTLELGDSALYLCASSLGKTGTGGTAGNTIYFGEGSWLTVV.

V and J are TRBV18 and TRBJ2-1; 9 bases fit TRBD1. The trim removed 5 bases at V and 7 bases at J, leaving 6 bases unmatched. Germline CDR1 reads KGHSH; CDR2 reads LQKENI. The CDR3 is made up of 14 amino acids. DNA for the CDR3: TGTGCCAGCTCAGTCGGGACAGGGAAAAATGAGCAGTTCTTC. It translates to CASSVGTGKNEQFF. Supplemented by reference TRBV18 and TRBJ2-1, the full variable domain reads NAGVMQNPRHLVRRRGQEARLRCSPMKGHSHVYWYRQLPEEGLKFMVYLQKENIIDESGMPKERFSAEFPKEGPSILRIQQVVRGDSAAYFCASSVGTGKNEQFFGPGTRLTVL.